This T cell receptor beta chain appears in the sequencing data of a study of shared clonotypes between healthy human individuals. Sequenced by immunoSEQ multiplex PCR; TCRdb stores in-frame clones only, minus some. Of under 1 million clones listed, 80% to 95% were seen once; the top ten hold around 24%. Findings and caveats of the study: Naive subsets tended to show greater estimated richness than memory subsets.

Terminally differentiated effector memory CD45RA+ cells were left out of the naive CD8 fraction, which was CD45RO-negative and positively selected for CCR7. All of the donors resided in Nashville, Tennessee, and each was a Caucasian adult. The germline V and J ends were trimmed by 4 bases and 6 bases, with 16 bases remaining between them. This CDR3 is built from 14 residues. The V gene's germline CDR1 is LNHNV and CDR2 YYDKDF (reference sequence). As for this clone: The antigen remains unidentified.

This chain links TRBV15 with TRBJ2-7; TRBD1 or TRBD2 may be the D gene (5 bases each). The sample comprised naive CD8+ T cells sorted from blood. The receptor comes from a man aged 25-45 years in good health. The CDR3 DNA is TGTGCCACCAGCACCGGGACCCGCTCCCTCGAGCAGTACTTC. This sequence encodes CATSTGTRSLEQYF.